This T cell receptor (beta chain) came from a study of cytomegalovirus exposure and HLA in healthy donors. For the study at large: A preliminary data release comprised around 90 million unique TCRs obtained from HLA-typed donors.

The ends lost 3 bases at V and 4 bases at J; junction bases unmatched: 3. Germline values: CDR1 MNHNS, CDR2 SASEGT. The CDR3 has 15 residues. Concerning this clone: Antigen: not known.

General study findings and limits: Within a later analysis, the majority of CMV-associated TCR beta chains appeared HLA-restricted. TCR association rates varied by HLA locus in a later analysis, with DRB1 highest and HLA-C lowest.

60 Vbeta and 13 Jbeta primers were used in PCR. This table comes from immunoSEQ multiplex PCR, and its TCRdb copy is limited to in-frame clones, with some not included. Among fewer than 85,000 clones listed, approximately 80% were seen once. What was sequenced was PBMCs. This TCR was recovered from a man aged 65 to 85 in good health and CMV-seropositive. V usage is TRBV6-1 and J usage is TRBJ1-6, with 7 bases identical to TRBD1. CDR3 bases: TGTGCCAGCAGTGAGGACAGGCTGTATAATTCACCCCTCCACTTT. Its translation: CASSEDRLYNSPLHF.